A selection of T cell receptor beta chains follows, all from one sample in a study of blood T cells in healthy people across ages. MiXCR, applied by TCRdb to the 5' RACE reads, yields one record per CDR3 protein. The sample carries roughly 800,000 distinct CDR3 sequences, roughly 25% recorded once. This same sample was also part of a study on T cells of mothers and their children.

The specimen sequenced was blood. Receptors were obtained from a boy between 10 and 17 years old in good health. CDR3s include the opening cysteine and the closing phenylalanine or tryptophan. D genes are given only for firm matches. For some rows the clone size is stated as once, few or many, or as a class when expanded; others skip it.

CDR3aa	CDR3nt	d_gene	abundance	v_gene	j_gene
CASSPRKVSYNEQFF	TGTGCCAGCAGCCCCAGGAAGGTGTCCTACAATGAGCAGTTCTTC	NA	few	TRBV6-4	TRBJ2-1
CASSPPSMVHEQFF	TGTGCCAGTAGTCCACCTTCAATGGTCCATGAGCAGTTCTTC	NA	few	TRBV19	TRBJ2-1
CASSRTTGSTEAFF	TGTGCCAGCAGCCGGACTACAGGGTCCACTGAAGCTTTCTTT	NA	NA	TRBV6-2/TRBV6-3	TRBJ1-1
CASSQGGQGEVYEQYF	TGCGCCAGCAGCCAAGGGGGACAGGGAGAGGTTTACGAGCAGTACTTC	TRBD1	NA	TRBV4-1	TRBJ2-7
CSASGGDRKVPYGYTF	TGCAGTGCTAGCGGAGGGGACAGAAAGGTTCCCTATGGCTACACCTTC	TRBD1	few	TRBV20-1	TRBJ1-2
CASSLGQLVGEQFF	TGTGCCAGCAGTTTAGGGCAACTAGTGGGGGAGCAGTTCTTC	NA	few	TRBV27	TRBJ2-1
CASSQALSGLDYNEQFF	TGCGCCAGCAGCCAGGCCCTATCCGGACTAGACTACAATGAGCAGTTCTTC	TRBD2	NA	TRBV4-3	TRBJ2-1
CASSQAGTVNQPQHF	TGTGCCAGCAGCCAAGCGGGAACCGTGAATCAGCCCCAGCATTTT	NA	few	TRBV3-1	TRBJ1-5
CASTAGRGKLFF	TGTGCCAGCACCGCAGGACGCGGGAAACTGTTTTTT	NA	NA	TRBV6-2/TRBV6-3	TRBJ1-4
CASSLISAEYEQYF	TGTGCCAGCAGTTTAATCTCCGCTGAATACGAGCAGTACTTC	NA	few	TRBV12-3/TRBV12-4	TRBJ2-7
CSARQEGTDTQYF	TGCAGTGCAAGACAGGAAGGCACAGATACGCAGTATTTT	NA	few	TRBV20-1	TRBJ2-3
CASSRAPGLAGVEQFF	TGCGCCAGCAGTAGGGCCCCGGGACTAGCGGGAGTTGAGCAGTTCTTC	TRBD2	few	TRBV5-1	TRBJ2-1
CASKKAEVENTIYF	TGTGCCAGCAAGAAGGCGGAGGTCGAAAACACCATATATTTT	NA	NA	TRBV2	TRBJ1-3
CASSLGGTHEQYF	TGCGCCAGCAGCTTGGGAGGGACCCACGAGCAGTACTTC	NA	NA	TRBV5-1	TRBJ2-7
CSVLVRDTGEQYF	TGCAGCGTCTTAGTTCGGGACACCGGCGAGCAGTACTTC	NA	few	TRBV29-1	TRBJ2-7
CASSPDRAGEKLFF	TGTGCCAGCAGTCCCGACAGGGCCGGGGAAAAACTGTTTTTT	TRBD1	NA	TRBV6-5	TRBJ1-4
CASSEGVQETQYF	TGTGCCAGCAGTGAGGGGGTACAAGAGACCCAGTACTTC	NA	many	TRBV2	TRBJ2-5
CSAVGGTDTQYF	TGCAGTGCCGTCGGAGGCACAGATACGCAGTATTTT	NA	NA	TRBV20-1	TRBJ2-3
CASSLPRDRSTDTQYF	TGCGCCAGCAGCTTGCCCCGGGACAGGTCGACAGATACGCAGTATTTT	TRBD1	NA	TRBV5-1	TRBJ2-3
CASSKKARVAGGGQETQYF	TGTGCCAGCAGCAAAAAGGCCAGGGTGGCGGGAGGAGGGCAAGAGACCCAGTACTTC	NA	NA	TRBV21-1	TRBJ2-5
CSARASGNTIYF	TGCAGTGCTAGAGCATCCGGAAACACCATATATTTT	NA	few	TRBV20-1	TRBJ1-3
CASSRALGDEQYF	TGTGCCAGCAGCAGGGCCCTGGGAGACGAGCAGTACTTC	NA	NA	TRBV7-9	TRBJ2-7
CASSARGDIQETQYF	TGCGCCAGCAGCGCCAGGGGAGATATCCAAGAGACCCAGTACTTC	NA	few	TRBV5-1	TRBJ2-5
CASSQVHTGGSSTQYF	TGCGCCAGCAGCCAAGTTCATACAGGGGGTTCGAGTACGCAGTACTTT	TRBD1	NA	TRBV4-3	TRBJ2-3
CASSPVRGYNEQFF	TGTGCCAGCAGCCCTGTGCGGGGTTACAATGAGCAGTTCTTC	NA	few	TRBV7-2	TRBJ2-1
CASSLAGRGGKAGVSNEQFF	TGTGCCAGCAGCTTAGCGGGGAGGGGGGGAAAAGCGGGAGTCAGTAATGAGCAGTTCTTC	TRBD2	few	TRBV7-6	TRBJ2-1
CASSLITGLYEQYF	TGTGCCAGCAGCTTGATTACAGGGTTGTACGAGCAGTACTTC	NA	many	TRBV5-5	TRBJ2-7
CASSHEQGARRYTF	TGTGCCAGCAGCCATGAACAGGGGGCGAGGCGTTACACCTTC	TRBD1	NA	TRBV3-1	TRBJ1-2
CSARGTGSAVIYEQYF	TGCAGTGCTAGGGGGACAGGGTCGGCGGTTATCTACGAGCAGTACTTC	TRBD1	few	TRBV20-1	TRBJ2-7
CSVASSKNIQYF	TGCAGCGTTGCGTCGAGTAAAAACATTCAGTACTTC	NA	NA	TRBV29-1	TRBJ2-4
CASSLGVDSPLHF	TGTGCCAGCAGCCTCGGGGTCGATTCACCCCTCCACTTT	NA	NA	TRBV5-6	TRBJ1-6
CASSLDSEYQETQYF	TGTGCCAGCAGCTTAGACAGCGAGTACCAAGAGACCCAGTACTTC	NA	few	TRBV7-2	TRBJ2-5
CASRPGTSGVYQETQYF	TGTGCCAGCAGACCCGGGACTAGCGGGGTGTACCAAGAGACCCAGTACTTC	TRBD2	NA	TRBV7-2	TRBJ2-5
CSAETPTNEKLFF	TGCAGTGCTGAGACCCCAACTAATGAAAAACTGTTTTTT	NA	few	TRBV20-1	TRBJ1-4
CASSLGSQYQETQYF	TGTGCCAGCAGCTTAGGTTCGCAATACCAAGAGACCCAGTACTTC	NA	few	TRBV7-9	TRBJ2-5
CASSLTGKPEKLFF	TGTGCCAGCAGCCTGACTGGGAAGCCTGAAAAACTGTTTTTT	NA	NA	TRBV7-9	TRBJ1-4
CSARTATNEKLFF	TGCAGTGCTAGGACAGCAACTAATGAAAAACTGTTTTTT	NA	NA	TRBV20-1	TRBJ1-4
CASSETPRPYEQYF	TGTGCCAGCAGCGAAACCCCCAGGCCCTACGAGCAGTACTTC	NA	NA	TRBV6-2/TRBV6-3	TRBJ2-7
CASSPDRLETQYF	TGTGCCAGCAGCCCGGACAGGCTGGAGACCCAGTACTTC	TRBD1	NA	TRBV5-6	TRBJ2-5
CASSQGVFTYNEQFF	TGTGCCAGCAGCCAGGGAGTCTTTACCTACAATGAGCAGTTCTTC	NA	few	TRBV3-1	TRBJ2-1
CASSYSQEPYNSPLHF	TGTGCCAGCAGTTACTCACAGGAACCCTATAATTCACCCCTCCACTTT	NA	NA	TRBV6-5	TRBJ1-6
CASSLERLETQYF	TGCGCCAGCAGCTTGGAGCGATTGGAGACCCAGTACTTC	NA	NA	TRBV5-1	TRBJ2-5
CASSLAGVAEQFF	TGTGCCAGCAGCTTAGCAGGGGTTGCTGAGCAGTTCTTC	NA	few	TRBV7-8	TRBJ2-1
CSVSTGMGEQYF	TGCAGCGTCTCGACAGGGATGGGCGAGCAGTACTTC	TRBD1	NA	TRBV29-1	TRBJ2-7
CASNRAGEEQFF	TGTGCCAGCAACCGGGCCGGAGAGGAGCAGTTCTTC	NA	NA	TRBV3-1	TRBJ2-1
CASSFRGGGRYEQYF	TGTGCCAGCAGTTTCCGTGGGGGAGGGCGGTACGAGCAGTACTTC	TRBD2	few	TRBV28	TRBJ2-7
CASTVRGNEKLFF	TGTGCCAGCACAGTCAGGGGGAACGAAAAACTGTTTTTT	TRBD1	few	TRBV5-4	TRBJ1-4
CASGPPEGLQFF	TGTGCTAGTGGTCCCCCGGAGGGCCTGCAGTTCTTC	NA	few	TRBV12-5	TRBJ2-1